The clone carrying this T cell receptor (beta chain) was seen a few times. V gave up 7 bases and J gave up 10 bases, with 14 bases separating them. This CDR3 has 13 amino acids. This sample is part of a study of blood T cell repertoires in COVID-19. Study summary: From the United States, Italy and Spain came samples of acute and convalescent COVID-19.

Data came from immunoSEQ multiplex PCR; TCRdb stores just in-frame clones and leaves some out. The sample holds 150,000 to 170,000 clones, 76% seen once. The TCR originated in a woman of 80 years or more with acute or convalescent COVID-19. The sample comprised peripheral blood. The chain links TRBV12-3 or TRBV12-4 to TRBJ1-6; D is perhaps TRBD1 (6 bases). CDR3 in DNA: TGTGCCAGCACCCACAGGGAAGGGTCACCCCTCCACTTT. Translated, it gives CASTHREGSPLHF.